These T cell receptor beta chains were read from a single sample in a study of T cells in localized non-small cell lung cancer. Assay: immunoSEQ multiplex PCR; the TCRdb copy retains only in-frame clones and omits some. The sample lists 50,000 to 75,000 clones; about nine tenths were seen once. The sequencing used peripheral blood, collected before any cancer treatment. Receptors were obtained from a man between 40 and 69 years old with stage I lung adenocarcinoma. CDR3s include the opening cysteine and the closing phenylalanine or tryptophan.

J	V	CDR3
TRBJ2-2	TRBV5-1	CASSLSTGYTGELFF
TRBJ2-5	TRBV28	CASSLSLLAGGIQETQYF
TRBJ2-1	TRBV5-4	CASSLAERLSYNEQFF
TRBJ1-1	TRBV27	CASSNWEGDMNTEAFF
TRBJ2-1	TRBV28	CASSSNDEQFF
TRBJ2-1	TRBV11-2	CASSRTREGLVEQFF
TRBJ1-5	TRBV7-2	CASTNRGDQPQHF
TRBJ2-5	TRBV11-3	CASSSSGRETQYF
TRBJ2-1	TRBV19	CASSILGQRSYNEQFF
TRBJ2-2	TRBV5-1	CASSGGTSLGELFF
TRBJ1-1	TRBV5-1	CASSLRGDGDTEAFF
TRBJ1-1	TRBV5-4	CASRGQYENTEAFF
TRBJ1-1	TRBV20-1	CRAGGVTEAFF
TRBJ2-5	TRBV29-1	CSVVRDSYEETQYF
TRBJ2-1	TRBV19	CASRPTGWASTEQFF
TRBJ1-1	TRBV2	CATRLDRSTEAFF
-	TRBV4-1	CASSQGAGAYEQYF
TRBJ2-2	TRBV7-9	CASSPRTGSSGELFF
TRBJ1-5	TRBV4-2	CASSQTGEGGQPQHF
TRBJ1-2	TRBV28	CASRPGQANYGYTF
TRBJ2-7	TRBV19	CASSTGLVGSEQYF
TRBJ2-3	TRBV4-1	CASTFTSGSTDTQYF
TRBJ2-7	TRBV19	CASSARGTYEQYF
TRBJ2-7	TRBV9	CASSPRADYYEQYF
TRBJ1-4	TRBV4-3	CASSQENYIGSNEKLFF
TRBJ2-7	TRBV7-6	CASSFGTLDYEQYF
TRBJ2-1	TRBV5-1	CASSLLTGTGSSNEQFF
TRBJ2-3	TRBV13	CASSHAQQGSTDTQYF
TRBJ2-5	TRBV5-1	CASSVLADQETQYF
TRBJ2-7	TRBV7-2	CASSLHSSATAYEQYF
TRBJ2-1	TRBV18	CASSTLAGGSYNEQFF
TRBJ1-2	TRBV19	CASSTDSRIVYGYTF
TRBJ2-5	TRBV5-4	CASSLAAEETQYF
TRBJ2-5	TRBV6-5	CASSYSAVQETQYF
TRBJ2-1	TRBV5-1	CASSTGQATGTYNEQFF
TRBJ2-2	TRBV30	CAWSWSGANTGELFF
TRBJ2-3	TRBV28	CASSRTGGGDTQYF
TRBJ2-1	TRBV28	CASSLRGTAHNQQFF
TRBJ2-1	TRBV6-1	CASTRLADSYNEQFF
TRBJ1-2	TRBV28	CATHDRLDGYTF
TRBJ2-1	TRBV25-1	CASSALQSSGRNNEQFF
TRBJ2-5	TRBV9	CASSEGTSVPQETQYF
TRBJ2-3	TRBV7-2	CASSRMSTDTQYF
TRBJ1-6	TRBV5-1	CASREGPGTPLHF
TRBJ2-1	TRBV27	CASSRPGTGYNEQFF
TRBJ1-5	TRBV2	CASSDRGGNQPQHF
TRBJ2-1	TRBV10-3	CAIRDGQGDNEQFF
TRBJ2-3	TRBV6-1	CASSEASGSSTDTQYF
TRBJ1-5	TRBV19	CASSLGQGDHQPQHF
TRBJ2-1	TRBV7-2	CASSLYPGEVRNEQFF
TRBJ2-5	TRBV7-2	CASSLSTGEETQYF
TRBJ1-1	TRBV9	CASSVYDRGIKDTEAFF
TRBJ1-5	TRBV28	CASSEGPSNQPQHF
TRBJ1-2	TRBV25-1	CASSERRGHHGYTF
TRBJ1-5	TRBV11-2	CASSLDFSNQPQHF